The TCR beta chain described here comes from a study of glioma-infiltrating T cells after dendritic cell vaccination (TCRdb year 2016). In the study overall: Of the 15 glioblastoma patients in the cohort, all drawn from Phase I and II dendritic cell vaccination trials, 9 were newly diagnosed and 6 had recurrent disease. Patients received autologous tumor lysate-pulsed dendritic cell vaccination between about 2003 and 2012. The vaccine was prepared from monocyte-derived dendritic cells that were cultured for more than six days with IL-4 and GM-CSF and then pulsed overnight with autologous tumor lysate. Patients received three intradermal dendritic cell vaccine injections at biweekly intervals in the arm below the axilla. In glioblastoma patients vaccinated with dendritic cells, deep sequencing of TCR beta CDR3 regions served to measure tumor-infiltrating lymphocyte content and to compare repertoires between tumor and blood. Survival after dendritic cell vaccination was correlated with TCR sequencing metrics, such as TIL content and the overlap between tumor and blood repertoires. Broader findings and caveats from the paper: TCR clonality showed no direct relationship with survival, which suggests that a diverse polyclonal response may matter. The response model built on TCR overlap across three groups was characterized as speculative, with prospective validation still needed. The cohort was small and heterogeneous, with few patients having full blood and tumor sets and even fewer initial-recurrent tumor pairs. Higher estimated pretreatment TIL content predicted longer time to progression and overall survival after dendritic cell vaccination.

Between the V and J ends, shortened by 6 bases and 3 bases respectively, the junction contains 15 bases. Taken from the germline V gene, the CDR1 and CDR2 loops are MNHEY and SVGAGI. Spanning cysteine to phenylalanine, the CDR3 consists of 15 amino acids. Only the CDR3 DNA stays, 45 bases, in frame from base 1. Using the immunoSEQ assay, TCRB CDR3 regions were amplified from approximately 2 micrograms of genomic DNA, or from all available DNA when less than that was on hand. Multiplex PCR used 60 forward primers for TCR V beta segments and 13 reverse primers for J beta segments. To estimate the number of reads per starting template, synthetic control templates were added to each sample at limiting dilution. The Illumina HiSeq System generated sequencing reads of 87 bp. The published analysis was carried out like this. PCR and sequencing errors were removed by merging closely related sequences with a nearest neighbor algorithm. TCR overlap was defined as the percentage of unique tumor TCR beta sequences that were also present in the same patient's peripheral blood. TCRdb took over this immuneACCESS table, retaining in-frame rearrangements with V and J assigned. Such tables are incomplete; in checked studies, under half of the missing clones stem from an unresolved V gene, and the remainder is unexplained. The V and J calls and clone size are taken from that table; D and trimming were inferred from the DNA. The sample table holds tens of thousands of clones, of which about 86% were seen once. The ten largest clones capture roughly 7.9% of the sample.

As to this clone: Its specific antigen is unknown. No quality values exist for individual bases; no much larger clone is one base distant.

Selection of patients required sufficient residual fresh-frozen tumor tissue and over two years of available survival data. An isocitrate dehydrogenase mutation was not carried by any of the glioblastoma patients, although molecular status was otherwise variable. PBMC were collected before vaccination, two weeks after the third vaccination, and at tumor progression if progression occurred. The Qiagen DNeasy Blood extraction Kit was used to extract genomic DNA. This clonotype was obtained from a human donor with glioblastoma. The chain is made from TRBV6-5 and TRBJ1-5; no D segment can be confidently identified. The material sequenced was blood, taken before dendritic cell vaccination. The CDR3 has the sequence CASRPSVGYNQPQHF. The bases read TGTGCCAGCAGACCGTCAGTGGGCTACAATCAGCCCCAGCATTTT.